This T cell receptor (beta chain) was sequenced during a study of response to subunit inactivated influenza vaccine. The V gene lost 3 bases and the J gene lost 2 bases, with 9 bases spanning the gap. The germline V gene encodes CDR1 SGDLS and CDR2 YYNGEE. The CDR3 is made up of 15 amino acids. This clonotype occurred a few times. TCRdb reprocessed the RT-PCR reads via MiXCR and lists one record per CDR3 protein. The table includes around 600,000 distinct CDR3 sequences, about 11% detected once. The same data also went into a second study, on T cells expressing NK-cell markers. As that report states: With UMIs, 5'RACE template switching was used to make TCR beta cDNA. The TCR beta repertoires were obtained from sorted CD3+CD56+NKG2C+, CD3+CD56+NKG2C- and CD3+CD56-NKG2C+ T cells. Among eight sequenced donors, seven carried HCMV seropositivity while one was seronegative. Dominant NKG2C+ clonotypes made up about 1.0-7.0% of CD8+ T cells in roughly 6 donors. The CD3+CD56-NKG2C+ fraction of several donors was likewise dominated by these clonotypes.

This specimen consisted of PBMCs from blood, obtained on the day of vaccination. This sequence joins TRBV9 and TRBJ2-6; D perhaps matches TRBD1 (5 bases). The source of this sequence is a man aged 50 or older who received an inactivated influenza vaccine. In nucleotides, the CDR3 is TGTGCCAGCAGCGCGACAGTTACTGGGGCCAACGTCCTGACTTTC. Encoded protein: CASSATVTGANVLTF.